These 2 T cell receptor beta chains were sequenced from one sample in a study of cytomegalovirus exposure and HLA in healthy donors. PCR used 60 Vbeta primers and 13 Jbeta primers. The table came from immunoSEQ multiplex PCR; TCRdb's copy has only in-frame clones and leaves some out. The profile shows 110,000 to 150,000 clones, approximately 84% of them singletons. Material: PBMCs. The source is a woman aged 55-69 years in good health and CMV-seropositive.

This chain joins TRBV6-5 and TRBJ2-5; TRBD1 agrees at 12 bases. The CDR3 sequence is 16 residues long. Germline V gene data show CDR1 as MNHEY and CDR2 as SVGAGI. J was trimmed by 1 base and V by 2 bases; bases with no gene match: 2. The CDR3 bases are TGTGCCAGCAGTTACCGGGGACAGGGGGCCCAAGAGACCCAGTACTTC. Protein sequence: CASSYRGQGAQETQYF.

This clone was observed a handful of times. The rearrangement uses TRBV7-9 and TRBJ2-3; 7 positions agree with TRBD1. This CDR3 has 14 amino acids. Germline CDR1 is SEHNR and CDR2 is FQNEAQ (reference sequence). The junction had 8 bases not matched to a gene; V was cut back by 5 bases and J by 6 bases. Written as DNA, the CDR3 is TGTGCCAGCAGCACATACACACAGGGGGATACGCAGTATTTT. It codes for CASSTYTQGDTQYF.